The present TCR beta chain was sequenced within a study of CD8 T cells in ankylosing spondylitis listed by TCRdb under 2017. About the study as a whole: T cell receptor beta repertoires were profiled in healthy donors and ankylosing spondylitis patients so that disease-linked TCR variants could be found. The full study cohort was made up of approximately 27 ankylosing spondylitis patients and 108 healthy donors. Peripheral blood samples were taken, and synovial fluid was additionally collected from ankylosing spondylitis patients. Overall study outcomes, separate from this receptor: In peripheral blood, the disease-linked clones were found at relatively low frequencies and had a CD8+ phenotype. A TCR beta motif made up of about eight highly homologous amino acid variants appeared to be characteristic of blood from ankylosing spondylitis patients. Some TCR beta motif variants had previously been reported in synovial fluid and blood of reactive arthritis patients, which suggested common disease-initiation mechanisms. According to the report, matched synovial fluid samples from ankylosing spondylitis patients were significantly enriched for the disease-linked clones.

The data were produced on an Illumina MiSeq. Quantitative 5'-RACE with molecular barcodes was used to prepare TCR beta libraries. Under the source paper's analysis protocol: Disease-linked TCR variants were identified with a new computational method built on a probabilistic model of VDJ rearrangement. TCRdb reworked the public reads: Q25 trimming with fastp, MiXCR clone assembly, productive beta chains retained. Each record represents a unique CDR3 protein, reported with the most common genes and DNA among its rows. The V and J calls were determined by TCRdb, not by the authors. The sample table shows approximately 25,000 distinct CDR3 sequences, and 7.9% are seen once. The top ten hold around 30% of the sample. The CDR3, from cysteine to phenylalanine, totals 16 residues. Just CDR3 DNA is preserved here, 48 bases in frame from base 1. Ends trimmed: V by 9 bases, J by 4 bases; bases unmatched to a gene: 15.

On this clonotype itself: Its recognized antigen is unknown. Within one base of it there is no much larger clone, and no base qualities were kept.

The source of this sequence is a male donor with ankylosing spondylitis or in good health (not recorded which). Sequencing was performed on blood. The rearranged chain carries TRBV12-3 or TRBV12-4 and TRBJ2-3; 8 central bases correspond to TRBD2. The sequenced DNA is TGTGCCAGTAGCGGGAATCAGGGGTGGGGCGCAGATACGCAGTATTTT. Translated, this is CASSGNQGWGADTQYF.